The rows below give T cell receptor beta chains drawn from one sample of a study of blood T cell repertoires in COVID-19. The protocol was immunoSEQ multiplex PCR, while the TCRdb copy is restricted to in-frame clones and leaves out a portion. In the table there are about 400,000 clones, approximately 89% of which are singletons. The sequencing sample was made of PBMCs or T cells enriched from blood (not recorded which). The receptors here all came from a woman in her twenties or thirties who had recovered from COVID-19. Both conserved end residues are part of each CDR3. The order of the fields is V gene, D gene, J gene, clone size, CDR3 protein, CDR3 DNA. A D gene is named only where the DNA matches it firmly. Clone size is not always given. Where it is, it says once, few, many or a class for expanded clones.

>TRBV30|TRBD1|TRBJ1-1|.
CAWKSRLGQPNTEAFF
TGTGCCTGGAAATCAAGATTGGGACAGCCGAACACTGAAGCTTTCTTT
>TRBV6-5|TRBD2|TRBJ2-1|.
CASSYRLAGGYEQFF
TGTGCCAGCAGTTACCGACTAGCGGGGGGTTATGAGCAGTTCTTC
>TRBV5-1|.|TRBJ1-2|once
CASRGQGRDGYTF
TGCGCCAGCAGGGGCCAGGGCCGGGATGGCTACACCTTC
>TRBV7-2|.|TRBJ2-7|.
CASSLVSSLIEGLTYEQYF
TGTGCCAGCAGCTTAGTGAGTTCGCTAATCGAGGGCCTGACCTACGAGCAGTACTTC
>TRBV27|.|TRBJ2-1|.
CASSLQAQRNEQFF
TGTGCCAGCAGTTTGCAGGCACAACGCAATGAGCAGTTCTTC
>TRBV12-5|TRBD1|TRBJ1-2|.
CASGLVRGQGAIYGYTF
TGTGCTAGTGGTTTGGTACGGGGGCAGGGGGCCATCTATGGCTACACCTTC
>TRBV2|.|TRBJ1-2|few
CASSLGGGRNYGYTF
TGTGCCAGCAGTTTAGGGGGGGGCCGGAACTATGGCTACACCTTC
>TRBV4-2|.|TRBJ1-6|.
CASSREGGSYNSPLHF
TGTGCCAGCAGCCGAGAAGGAGGGTCCTATAATTCACCCCTCCACTTT
>TRBV15|.|TRBJ2-2|.
CATKRENTGELFF
TGTGCCACCAAACGAGAAAACACCGGGGAGCTGTTTTTT
>TRBV11-3|TRBD2|TRBJ2-5|.
CASSFRVAGVTQETQYF
TGTGCCAGCAGCTTCCGAGTAGCGGGGGTCACGCAAGAGACCCAGTACTTC
>TRBV5-1|TRBD1|TRBJ2-2|.
CASSIDRVATGELFF
TGCGCCAGCAGCATAGACAGGGTAGCCACCGGGGAGCTGTTTTTT
>TRBV28|.|TRBJ1-5|.
CASSLTGTTPQHF
TGTGCCAGCAGTTTAACAGGCACCACGCCCCAGCATTTT
>TRBV3-1/TRBV3-2|.|TRBJ1-4|.
CASSQSTGGEKLFF
TGTGCCAGCAGCCAATCGACAGGTGGAGAAAAACTGTTTTTT
>TRBV3-1/TRBV3-2|TRBD2|TRBJ2-7|.
CASSTLPGLDYEQYF
TGTGCCAGCAGCACTCTCCCGGGACTAGACTACGAGCAGTACTTC
>TRBV4-1|TRBD1|TRBJ1-2|.
CASSPGQGSSNYGYTF
TGCGCCAGCAGTCCGGGACAGGGTTCGTCTAACTATGGCTACACCTTC
>TRBV27|.|TRBJ1-1|.
CASSLTPSNTEAFF
TGTGCCAGCAGCCTGACACCCTCGAACACTGAAGCTTTCTTT
>TRBV2|TRBD1|TRBJ1-2|.
CAKAGQGALGYGYTF
TGTGCCAAAGCGGGACAGGGGGCGCTTGGCTATGGCTACACCTTC
>TRBV7-2|TRBD1|TRBJ1-5|.
CASSLDRGNQPQHF
TGTGCCAGCAGTTTAGACAGGGGGAATCAGCCCCAGCATTTT
>TRBV6-5|TRBD2|TRBJ2-2|.
CASSTSGGTGELFF
TGTGCCAGCAGCACCAGCGGGGGCACCGGGGAGCTGTTTTTT
>TRBV24-1|.|TRBJ1-5|.
CATSDSDTVGPQHF
TGTGCCACCAGTGATTCGGACACGGTAGGGCCCCAGCATTTT
>TRBV3-1/TRBV3-2|.|TRBJ1-5|.
CASSHSGGNQPQHF
TGTGCCAGCAGCCATTCGGGTGGGAATCAGCCCCAGCATTTT
>TRBV7-7|TRBD2|TRBJ2-3|.
CASSRTSGHTDTQYF
TGTGCCAGCAGCCGGACTAGCGGGCACACAGATACGCAGTATTTT
>TRBV5-1|TRBD2|TRBJ2-7|.
CASSLDERGSYEQYF
TGCGCCAGCAGCTTAGACGAGCGGGGCTCCTACGAGCAGTACTTC
>TRBV30|TRBD1|TRBJ2-7|.
CAWNPLGQGYEQYF
TGTGCCTGGAACCCCCTCGGACAGGGCTACGAGCAGTACTTC
>TRBV5-6|.|TRBJ2-7|.
CASSYSRTVTGEQYF
TGTGCCAGCAGCTACTCGAGGACAGTTACGGGGGAGCAGTACTTC
>TRBV19|TRBD2|TRBJ2-4|.
CASSIPLRTSGAGIQYF
TGTGCCAGTAGTATTCCCCTAAGGACTAGCGGGGCAGGCATTCAGTACTTC
>TRBV11-2|.|TRBJ1-2|.
CASSNKQGPLTYGYTF
TGTGCCAGCAGCAACAAACAGGGTCCGCTTACCTATGGCTACACCTTC
>TRBV25-1|TRBD1|TRBJ1-2|.
CASSDKGASGYTF
TGTGCCAGCAGTGATAAGGGGGCTAGTGGCTACACCTTC
>TRBV4-2|TRBD1|TRBJ2-1|.
CASRGQFEQFF
TGTGCCAGTAGGGGGCAGTTTGAGCAGTTCTTC
>TRBV24-1|.|TRBJ2-3|.
CATRDSSTDTQYF
TGTGCCACCAGGGACAGTAGCACAGATACGCAGTATTTT
>TRBV27|.|TRBJ1-2|once
CASSLSLNYGYTF
TGTGCCAGCAGTTTATCCCTAAACTATGGCTACACCTTC
>TRBV11-2|.|TRBJ1-1|.
CASSFYVSTGKNTEAFF
TGTGCCAGCAGCTTCTATGTTTCGACGGGAAAGAACACTGAAGCTTTCTTT
>TRBV6-1|.|TRBJ2-3|.
CASSEWQAGDTQYF
TGTGCCAGCAGTGAATGGCAAGCAGGAGATACGCAGTATTTT
>TRBV3-1/TRBV3-2|TRBD2|TRBJ2-1|.
CASSHPGLAGGPSYNEQFF
TGTGCCAGCAGCCACCCGGGACTAGCGGGAGGGCCTTCCTACAATGAGCAGTTCTTC
>TRBV28|TRBD1|TRBJ2-1|.
CASSLWRDRAGVNEQFF
TGTGCCAGCAGTTTATGGAGGGACAGGGCTGGGGTGAATGAGCAGTTCTTC
>TRBV11-2|.|TRBJ2-4|few
CASSLLPIRGIQYF
TGTGCCAGCAGCTTACTACCAATTCGGGGCATTCAGTACTTC
>TRBV3-1/TRBV3-2|TRBD1|TRBJ2-7|.
CASSQGGQGSYEQYF
TGTGCCAGCAGCCAAGGGGGACAGGGGTCCTACGAGCAGTACTTC
>TRBV2|TRBD1|TRBJ2-7|.
CASSVSGTGGLEQYF
TGTGCCAGCAGTGTGTCCGGGACAGGGGGCCTCGAGCAGTACTTC
>TRBV30|.|TRBJ2-1|once
CAWERYNEQFF
TGTGCCTGGGAGCGGTACAATGAGCAGTTCTTC
>TRBV28|TRBD1|TRBJ2-7|.
CASSFRQGQYF
TGTGCCAGCAGTTTCCGACAGGGACAGTACTTC
>TRBV5-4|.|TRBJ1-1|.
CASSGLQGRFTEAFF
TGTGCCAGCAGCGGCCTACAGGGAAGGTTCACTGAAGCTTTCTTT
>TRBV28|.|TRBJ1-2|.
CASSYSRHRDYGYTF
TGTGCCAGCAGTTATTCGAGACACAGGGACTATGGCTACACCTTC
>TRBV7-8|.|TRBJ2-7|.
CASSRDPGSTSYEQYF
TGTGCCAGCAGCCGTGATCCGGGATCAACCTCCTACGAGCAGTACTTC
>TRBV28|TRBD2|TRBJ2-1|.
CASSYIAGGPGNEQFF
TGTGCCAGCAGTTACATAGCGGGAGGGCCAGGCAATGAGCAGTTCTTC
>TRBV5-1|.|TRBJ1-2|.
CASSLPGGILGYTF
TGCGCCAGCAGCTTGCCCGGCGGGATCCTAGGCTACACCTTC
>TRBV4-1|TRBD1|TRBJ1-5|.
CASSQRLRDRVDQPQHF
TGCGCCAGCAGCCAAAGGCTGAGAGACAGGGTAGATCAGCCCCAGCATTTT
>TRBV2|TRBD2|TRBJ2-1|many
CASREAGGAYNEQFF
TGTGCCAGCAGAGAAGCGGGGGGGGCCTACAATGAGCAGTTCTTC
>TRBV10-3|TRBD1|TRBJ1-2|.
CAISASGQGIGGYTF
TGTGCCATCAGTGCCTCGGGACAGGGGATCGGTGGCTACACCTTC
>TRBV28|.|TRBJ1-1|.
CASSDWEENTEAFF
TGTGCCAGCAGCGATTGGGAGGAGAACACTGAAGCTTTCTTT
>TRBV15|.|TRBJ1-5|.
CATSRDGEAQPQHF
TGTGCCACCAGCAGAGATGGGGAGGCTCAGCCCCAGCATTTT
>TRBV30|.|TRBJ1-2|.
CAWTHNPGRGYTF
TGTGCCTGGACTCATAACCCTGGGCGAGGCTACACCTTC